This entry lists 23 T cell receptor beta chains sequenced from one sample in a study of T cells in Graves' hyperthyroidism and ophthalmopathy. Amplification of TCR beta CDR3 regions was performed using RNA transcripts as template. The HTBI primer set drove a first-round RT-PCR of the TCR CDR3. TCRdb reprocessed the multiplex PCR reads via MiXCR and lists one record per CDR3 protein. The sample includes approximately 600,000 distinct CDR3 sequences, under 25% of them seen just once. The sample was blood. These receptors came from a man aged 25-45 years with Graves' ophthalmopathy.

V and J are TRBV12-3 or TRBV12-4 and TRBJ1-2; D gene uncertain. This CDR3 has 15 residues. Trimming removed 1 base from V and 2 bases from J, with 11 bases in between. The CDR3 region is CASSLDVSLNYGYTF. Here the CDR3 DNA reads TGTGCCAGCAGTTTAGATGTCAGCTTAAACTATGGCTACACCTTC.

This clonotype was recorded many times. The J gene is TRBJ2-7, the V gene TRBV28; 8 bases are a match to TRBD2. The CDR3 length is 15 residues. Germline V CDR1 and CDR2: MDHEN, SYDVKM. Trimming at V came to 7 bases and at J to 7 bases, leaving 15 bases not matched to a gene. CDR3 sequence: CASTPPSGSRREQYF. The CDR3 DNA reads TGTGCCAGCACCCCGCCGAGCGGGAGCCGACGAGAGCAGTACTTC.

The rearrangement links TRBV30 to TRBJ2-7, with D hard to call. Germline V gives CDR1 GTSNPN, CDR2 SVGIG (reference sequence). This CDR3 is 13 amino acids long. V was trimmed by 4 bases and J by 3 bases, leaving 13 bases between them. The DNA of the CDR3 is TGTGCCTGGACGAACGACGTCCACTACGAGCAGTACTTC. Translation gives CAWTNDVHYEQYF.

The table lists this clonotype with a few counts. The chain carries TRBV10-3 and TRBJ1-2; maybe TRBD1 (6 bases). This CDR3 comprises 14 residues. Germline CDR1 reads ENHRY; CDR2 reads SYGVKD. V shed 0 bases and J shed 4 bases, with 9 bases lying between them. The CDR3 region has the DNA TGTGCCATCAGTGAGTCGGACAGTTCCTATGGCTACACCTTC. Protein: CAISESDSSYGYTF.

The sample holds many counts of this clonotype. The rearrangement links TRBV5-1 to TRBJ2-7; 8 positions agree with TRBD2. Germline-derived CDR1 and CDR2 are SGHRS and YFSETQ. With 0 bases clipped from V and 4 bases from J, the junction kept 9 bases outside the gene matches. The CDR3 runs to 16 residues. The CDR3 here is CASSLDISGSGYEQYF. In DNA form, the CDR3 reads TGCGCCAGCAGCTTGGATATAAGCGGGAGTGGGTACGAGCAGTACTTC.

The J gene is TRBJ2-3, the V gene TRBV20-1; tentative D call: TRBD2 (7 bases). V lost 2 bases and J lost 1, with 16 bases in between. Germline values: CDR1 DFQATT, CDR2 SNEGSKA (reference sequence). This CDR3 has 16 residues. This CDR3 is CSARLLGGRGTDTQYF. The CDR3 DNA is TGCAGTGCTAGATTGCTCGGGGGGCGTGGCACAGATACGCAGTATTTT.

This clonotype came up a few times. This rearrangement joins TRBV20-1 to TRBJ2-1; 7 positions match TRBD1. Germline V CDR1 and CDR2: DFQATT, SNEGSKA (reference sequence). With 3 bases clipped from V and 5 bases from J, the junction kept 7 bases outside the gene matches. CDR3 length equals 14 residues. CDR3 region: CSARTGTVNNEQFF. CDR3 DNA sequence: TGCAGTGCTAGGACCGGGACAGTAAACAATGAGCAGTTCTTC.

This clonotype was seen repeatedly, ten times or more. V is TRBV6-1 and J is TRBJ1-1; 10 positions agree with TRBD1. Germline CDR1 is MNHNS and CDR2 is SASEGT. This CDR3 is 18 amino acids long. Unmatched junction bases numbered 10, after V lost 3 bases and J lost 0 bases. The CDR3: CASSDPDRGLSMNTEAFF. As DNA, the CDR3 is TGTGCCAGCAGTGACCCTGACAGGGGGCTGTCGATGAACACTGAAGCTTTCTTT.

As regards this clonotype: One end of the junction varies from germline; a read error may be responsible. The chain is built from TRBV20-1 and TRBJ1-5; D is uncertain. Germline CDR1 and CDR2: DFQATT and SNEGSKA (reference sequence). The CDR3 runs 16 residues. CDR3 DNA: TGCAGTGCTAGAGATTCGACCGTTTATAGCAATCAGCCCCGGCATTTT. Translated, it gives CSARDSTVYSNQPRHF.

This clonotype was detected ten times or more. V usage is TRBV7-9 and J usage is TRBJ2-3, with TRBD1 as a possible D gene (6 bases). Trimming removed 4 bases at V and 2 bases at J, with 16 bases between. The germline CDR1 and CDR2 sequences are SEHNR and FQNEAQ (reference sequence). The CDR3 has 16 residues. CDR3 bases: TGTGCCAGCAGCTCCAAAGACAGGCCCACCACAGATACGCAGTATTTT. This codes for CASSSKDRPTTDTQYF. Looking up the rest from reference TRBV7-9 and TRBJ2-3 gives the full variable domain: DTGVSQNPRHKITKRGQNVTFRCDPISEHNRLYWYRQTLGQGPEFLTYFQNEAQLEKSRLLSDRFSAERPKGSFSTLEIQRTEQGDSAMYLCASSSKDRPTTDTQYFGPGTRLTVL.

This clonotype was seen more than once but under ten times. Here the CDR3 DNA reads TGTGCCAGCAGTCCCCCCGACAGGGTTAGGGCTTACAATGAGCAGTTCTTC. Translation: CASSPPDRVRAYNEQFF. The V call is TRBV6-2 or TRBV6-3, the J call TRBJ2-1; TRBD1 agrees at 7 bases. The CDR3 totals 17 residues. The germline V gene encodes CDR1 MNHEY and CDR2 SVGEGT. Trimming cost V 5 bases and J 4 bases; bases outside gene matches: 14.

Ten or more counts support this clonotype. The chain couples TRBV7-8 to TRBJ2-1; D possibly matches TRBD1 or TRBD2 (5 bases each). This CDR3 region has 18 residues. Trimming took 0 bases from V and 7 from J, leaving 22 bases between them. Germline-derived CDR1 and CDR2 are SGHVS and FQNEAQ. CDR3 in amino acids: CASSLAHRLARGRNEQFF. Written as DNA, the CDR3 is TGTGCCAGCAGCTTAGCGCATCGTCTAGCAAGGGGCCGGAATGAGCAGTTCTTC.

This chain connects TRBV20-1 to TRBJ2-3; 13 nucleotides line up with TRBD2. This CDR3 has 13 residues. In germline, CDR1 is DFQATT, CDR2 SNEGSKA (reference sequence). V lost 8 bases to trimming and J lost 6 bases; unmatched junction nucleotides: 5. The CDR3 reads CSCGLAGVDTQYF. The DNA of the CDR3 is TGCAGTTGCGGACTAGCGGGAGTGGATACGCAGTATTTT.

Many counts were recorded for this clonotype. The chain couples TRBV7-2 to TRBJ2-5, with 11 bases that match TRBD2. The CDR3 covers 16 residues. Trimming at V came to 1 base and at J to 5 bases, leaving 6 bases not matched to a gene. The germline gives CDR1 SGHTA, CDR2 FQGNSA. The CDR3 here is CASSLGLAGPTETQYF. The CDR3 nucleotides read TGTGCCAGCAGCTTAGGACTAGCGGGACCGACCGAGACCCAGTACTTC.

The chain employs TRBV13 and TRBJ2-1, with TRBD1 identical over 7 bases. The germline V gene has CDR1 PRHDT and CDR2 FYEKMQ (reference sequence). CDR3 length equals 17 residues. V shed 2 bases and J 0 bases; nucleotides not matched to a gene: 7. The chain's CDR3 is CASSLFRQGSSYNEQFF. CDR3 coding DNA: TGTGCCAGCAGCTTATTTCGACAGGGTAGCTCCTACAATGAGCAGTTCTTC.

V usage is TRBV28 and J usage is TRBJ2-2, with D possibly TRBD2 on 6 matching bases. The CDR3 sequence is 14 residues long. V was pared by 2 bases and J by 9 bases, with 13 bases between. Germline CDR1 MDHEN, CDR2 SYDVKM. The CDR3 DNA sequence: TGTGCCAGCAGTTTAGGGGGGAATCCGAGGGAGCTGTTTTTT. This encodes CASSLGGNPRELFF. Full variable domain (remainder filled in from reference TRBV28 and TRBJ2-2): DVKVTQSSRYLVKRTGEKVFLECVQDMDHENMFWYRQDPGLGLRLIYFSYDVKMKEKGDIPEGYSVSREKKERFSLILESASTNQTSMYLCASSLGGNPRELFFGEGSRLTVL.

The chain combines TRBV27 with TRBJ2-7, with D possibly TRBD1 on 6 matching bases. With 5 bases removed from V and 7 bases from J, the gap between germline ends came to 18 bases. The CDR3 totals 14 residues. Per germline, CDR1 MNHEY and CDR2 SMNVEV (reference sequence). The chain's CDR3 is CASSEDRHFEEQYF. The CDR3 region has the DNA TGTGCCAGCAGTGAGGACAGACACTTTGAGGAGCAGTACTTC.

This clonotype was seen more than once but under ten times. This rearrangement joins TRBV19 to TRBJ1-2; D uncertain. Germline V gene sequence: CDR1 LNHDA, CDR2 SQIVND (reference sequence). The CDR3 runs 13 residues. V dropped 3 bases and J dropped 8 bases, with 13 bases sitting between them. The CDR3 DNA sequence: TGTGCCAGTAGTATTGAACCAGAATACGGCTACACCTTC. Protein: CASSIEPEYGYTF.

This clonotype was observed a few times. The gene calls are TRBV28 and TRBJ1-5, with 8 bases fitting TRBD1. The CDR3 has 14 residues. Unmatched junction bases numbered 6, after V lost 7 bases and J lost 4 bases. Germline V gene data show CDR1 as MDHEN and CDR2 as SYDVKM. The CDR3 region has the DNA TGTGCCAGCACTGGACAGGGCCCGAATCAGCCCCAGCATTTT. It is translated as CASTGQGPNQPQHF.

This clonotype has at least ten counts. The chain uses TRBV28 and TRBJ1-5, with TRBD1 identical over 7 bases. CDR3 length equals 17 residues. The germline CDR1 and CDR2 sequences are MDHEN and SYDVKM. The trim removed 5 bases at V and 0 bases at J, leaving 10 bases unmatched. The CDR3 reads CASSPPTGFYSNQPQHF. The CDR3, as DNA: TGTGCCAGCAGTCCCCCGACAGGGTTTTATAGCAATCAGCCCCAGCATTTT.

This clonotype was counted ten times or more. CDR3 nucleotide sequence: TGTGCCAGCAGCTTAGATCCGTGGGGCTACACCTTC. Its translation: CASSLDPWGYTF. The chain uses TRBV11-2 and TRBJ1-2; D not resolved. Germline assignment: CDR1 SGHAT and CDR2 FQNNGV. Deletions cut 0 bases from V and 8 bases from J, with 7 bases between. CDR3 length: 12 amino acids.

This clonotype was seen repeatedly, ten times or more. The V and J genes are TRBV11-1 and TRBJ2-2; D unresolved. Trimming removed 2 bases from V and 0 bases from J, with 4 bases in between. In germline, CDR1 is SGHAT, CDR2 FQDESV (reference sequence). The CDR3 sequence is 14 residues long. The CDR3 DNA sequence: TGTGCCAGCAGCTTAAATCCGAACACCGGGGAGCTGTTTTTT. Translating it yields CASSLNPNTGELFF.

Turning to this clonotype: One base away lies a much larger clone, so this may be a sequencing read error. V is TRBV28 and J is TRBJ2-3; 10 bases line up with TRBD2. The CDR3 has 16 residues. Germline lookup yields CDR1 MDHEN and CDR2 SYDVKM. The CDR3 region has the DNA TGTGCCAGCAGTTTATCCTTAGCGGGAGGCACAGGTACGCAGTATTTT. Protein product: CASSLSLAGGTGTQYF.